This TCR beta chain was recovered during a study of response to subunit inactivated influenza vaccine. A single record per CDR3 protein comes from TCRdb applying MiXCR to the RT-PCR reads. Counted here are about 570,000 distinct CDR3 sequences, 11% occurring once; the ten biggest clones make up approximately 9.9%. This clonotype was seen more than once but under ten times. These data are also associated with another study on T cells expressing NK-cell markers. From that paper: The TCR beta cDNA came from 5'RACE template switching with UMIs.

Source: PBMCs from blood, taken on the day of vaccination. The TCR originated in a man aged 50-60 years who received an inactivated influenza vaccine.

CDR3 nucleotides: TGCGCCAGCAGCCAAGAATTAGCACAGGGCACCTACGAGCAGTACTTC. Amino acids: CASSQELAQGTYEQYF. The chain joins TRBV4-3 to TRBJ2-7, with TRBD1 as a possible D gene (6 bases). The CDR3 extends over 16 amino acids. CDR1 and CDR2 (germline): LGHNA, YSLEER. Trimming removed 0 bases at V and 2 bases at J, with 14 bases between.